These 23 T cell receptor beta chains share one sample of origin, sequenced in a study of ipilimumab plus nivolumab after autologous stem cell transplantation. The protocol was immunoSEQ multiplex PCR, while the TCRdb copy is restricted to in-frame clones and leaves out a portion. The sample yields about 22,000 clones, 77% seen once. This specimen consisted of PBMCs, obtained in a trial of ipilimumab plus nivolumab as post-transplant consolidation. The receptor set was obtained from a male donor with diffuse large B-cell lymphoma.

The rearrangement links TRBV5-1 to TRBJ2-3, with D maybe TRBD2 (6 bases). Between the trimmed V and J ends, which lost 0 bases and 7 bases, there was a span of 21 bases. Per germline, CDR1 SGHRS and CDR2 YFSETQ. The CDR3 is 17 amino acids. CDR3 loop: CASSLAAQGLLPNTQYF. The CDR3 nucleotides are TGCGCCAGCAGCTTGGCCGCCCAGGGACTCCTGCCGAATACGCAGTATTTT.

The DNA of the CDR3 is TGTGCCAGCAGTTACTCGATAGAGGGTATGAGGGGAAACACCATATATTTT. This encodes CASSYSIEGMRGNTIYF. The V gene is TRBV6-7, the J gene TRBJ1-3, with D unclear. TRBV6-7 is marked as an open reading frame, function uncertain. The CDR3 length is 17 residues. V was cut by 0 bases and J by 4 bases, with 16 bases left in between.

This clone was recorded a few times. The rearrangement uses TRBV19 and TRBJ1-5; D possibly corresponds to TRBD1 (5 bases). V was pared by 3 bases and J by 3 bases, with 9 bases between. Looked up from germline, CDR1 is LNHDA and CDR2 is SQIVND (reference sequence). The CDR3 runs 14 residues. This chain's CDR3 is CASSMGQLNQPQHF. The CDR3 DNA reads TGTGCCAGTAGTATGGGGCAACTCAATCAGCCCCAGCATTTT.

The chain joins TRBV28 to TRBJ2-7, with D tentatively TRBD1 or TRBD2 (7 bases each). This CDR3 has 15 amino acids. The V gene's germline CDR1 is MDHEN and CDR2 SYDVKM. V gave up 5 bases and J gave up 3 bases, with 17 bases separating them. CDR3 DNA: TGTGCCAGCAGTCCCAGGGGGGAGGGGAACTACGAGCAGTACTTC. Translation gives CASSPRGEGNYEQYF.

The chain joins TRBV29-1 to TRBJ2-1; no reliable D call. The CDR3 is 14 amino acids. CDR1 is SQVTM, CDR2 ANQGSEA, per germline. Deletions cut 3 bases from V and 3 bases from J, with 12 bases between. The CDR3 sequence: CSVDSVPLYNEQFF. CDR3 DNA sequence: TGCAGCGTTGATTCGGTCCCACTCTACAATGAGCAGTTCTTC.

The chain combines TRBV4-1 with TRBJ2-2; D is possibly TRBD2 (6 bases). Germline V gene sequence: CDR1 MGHRA, CDR2 YSYEKL. The ends were cut back, 3 bases at V and 6 bases at J, with 14 bases in the middle. The CDR3 length is 15 residues. Written as DNA, the CDR3 is TGCGCCAGCAGCCACCCTGAGGGGACTCCCGGGGAGCTGTTTTTT. Translated: CASSHPEGTPGELFF.

The chain uses TRBV6-5 and TRBJ1-1, with a possible D match to TRBD1 (6 bases). Germline values: CDR1 MNHEY, CDR2 SVGAGI. The V end was cut by 1 base, the J end by 1 base, with 10 bases between. This CDR3 spans 15 amino acids. CDR3 in DNA: TGTGCCAGCAGTTACTGGGCACAGGGGAACACTGAAGCTTTCTTT. Translation gives CASSYWAQGNTEAFF.

V gene TRBV6-5 combines with J gene TRBJ2-7, with D perhaps matching TRBD1 (5 bases). Looked up from germline, CDR1 is MNHEY and CDR2 is SVGAGI. The ends were cut back, 2 bases at V and 3 bases at J, with 14 bases in the middle. The CDR3 runs to 15 residues. CDR3 sequence (DNA): TGTGCCAGCAGTTACGCATTGCCCAGGGACTACGAGCAGTACTTC. It yields the protein CASSYALPRDYEQYF.

The V gene is TRBV28, the J gene TRBJ1-2; D gene uncertain. This CDR3 spans 14 amino acids. Trimming cost V 3 bases and J 4 bases, with 12 bases left between them. CDR1 MDHEN and CDR2 SYDVKM come from the germline V gene. CDR3 nucleotides: TGTGCCAGCAGTTTTAAAGGCCGGATCTATGGCTACACCTTC. It is translated as CASSFKGRIYGYTF.

The chain combines TRBV4-2 with TRBJ2-3; 10 bases line up with TRBD2. Per germline, CDR1 LGHNA and CDR2 YNFKEQ. V gave up 5 bases and J gave up 2 bases; unmatched junction bases: 10. This CDR3 comprises 17 residues. The DNA for the CDR3 is TGTGCCAGCAGCACCCGATTAGCGGGGGGTCCCACAGATACGCAGTATTTT. This codes for CASSTRLAGGPTDTQYF.

This clone appeared a few times. Other DNA sequences in the same sample also yield this CDR3. This chain joins TRBV7-2 and TRBJ1-5; D is uncertain. This CDR3 region has 15 residues. Germline assignment: CDR1 SGHTA and CDR2 FQGNSA. V was shortened by 3 bases and J by 0 bases, with 9 bases between the two germline ends. In nucleotides, the CDR3 is TGTGCCAGCAGCTTGGCGGGGATTAGCAATCAGCCCCAGCATTTT. Translation: CASSLAGISNQPQHF.

In regard to this clone: The junction departs from the called germline gene at one end, perhaps through a read error. The chain carries TRBV5-5 and TRBJ2-7; D is unclear. Germline CDR1 is SGHKS and CDR2 is YYEKEE (reference sequence). The CDR3 has 14 residues. DNA of the CDR3: TGTGCCAGCAGCTTGTCGAGTGGATTTTCCAAAAGGCACTTC. The encoded protein is CASSLSSGFSKRHF. The complete variable domain, with remaining parts taken from reference TRBV5-5 and TRBJ2-7, reads DAGVTQSPTHLIKTRGQQVTLRCSPISGHKSVSWYQQVLGQGPQFIFQYYEKEERGRGNFPDRFSARQFPNYSSELNVNALLLGDSALYLCASSLSSGFSKRHFGPGTRLTVT.

The chain links TRBV9 to TRBJ2-1; 11 bases match TRBD2. CDR1 is SGDLS and CDR2 is YYNGEE in the germline V gene. There are 18 residues in the CDR3. With V trimmed by 5 bases and J by 0 bases, 10 bases remained unmatched. The CDR3: CASSVSTSGGSSYNEQFF. In DNA form, the CDR3 reads TGTGCCAGCAGTGTTAGTACTAGCGGGGGCAGCTCCTACAATGAGCAGTTCTTC.

This clone has more than one count but fewer than ten. The chain has TRBV15 and TRBJ1-6, with D uncertain. The CDR3 contains 14 residues. CDR1 LNHNV and CDR2 YYDKDF come from the germline V gene (reference sequence). Trimming shortened V by 4 bases and J by 8 bases, and 12 bases separated the two germline ends. The CDR3 loop is CATSTRFGYSPLHF. The DNA for the CDR3 is TGTGCCACCAGCACGCGTTTCGGATATTCACCCCTCCACTTT.

The J gene is TRBJ2-2, the V gene TRBV27; D gene uncertain. The germline gives CDR1 MNHEY, CDR2 SMNVEV (reference sequence). The CDR3 sequence is 14 residues long. Between the trimmed V and J ends, which lost 7 bases and 5 bases, there was a span of 14 bases. The CDR3 region is CASKTHLETGELFF. Here the CDR3 DNA reads TGTGCCAGCAAAACTCATTTAGAAACCGGGGAGCTGTTTTTT.

The rearrangement links TRBV9 to TRBJ2-2; D remains unclear. Germline loops: CDR1 SGDLS, CDR2 YYNGEE. The CDR3 sequence is 15 residues long. Trimming shortened V by 0 bases and J by 3 bases, and 9 bases separated the two germline ends. The CDR3 DNA follows: TGTGCCAGCAGCGTAGCTTCCCATGACACCGGGGAGCTGTTTTTT. Its protein is CASSVASHDTGELFF. The variable domain in full, with the rest retrieved from reference TRBV9 and TRBJ2-2, is DSGVTQTPKHLITATGQRVTLRCSPRSGDLSVYWYQQSLDQGLQFLIQYYNGEERAKGNILERFSAQQFPDLHSELNLSSLELGDSALYFCASSVASHDTGELFFGEGSRLTVL.

The gene calls are TRBV2 and TRBJ2-2; no clear D gene. There are 14 residues in the CDR3. CDR1 and CDR2 from the germline V gene are SNHLY and FYNNEI. Trimming removed 2 bases at V and 6 bases at J, with 10 bases between. CDR3 sequence reads: CASSEMGNAGELFF. DNA of the CDR3: TGTGCCAGCAGTGAAATGGGTAACGCCGGGGAGCTGTTTTTT.

The CDR3 here is CASSTSTRNPYNEQFF. The CDR3 nucleotides read TGTGCCAGTAGTACAAGCACCAGAAACCCCTACAATGAGCAGTTCTTC. The gene calls are TRBV19 and TRBJ2-1; no clear D gene. With 4 bases removed from V and 2 bases from J, the gap between germline ends came to 15 bases. The CDR3 spans 16 residues. Germline values: CDR1 LNHDA, CDR2 SQIVND (reference sequence). Using reference TRBV19 and TRBJ2-1 for the parts outside the CDR3, the full variable domain is DGGITQSPKYLFRKEGQNVTLSCEQNLNHDAMYWYRQDPGQGLRLIYYSQIVNDFQKGDIAEGYSVSREKKESFPLTVTSAQKNPTAFYLCASSTSTRNPYNEQFFGPGTRLTVL.

The table lists this clone with many counts. J is TRBJ2-2 and V is TRBV15, with TRBD1 as a possible D gene (5 bases). Germline V gives CDR1 LNHNV, CDR2 YYDKDF (reference sequence). The CDR3 has 16 residues. Between the trimmed V and J ends, which lost 4 bases and 7 bases, there was a span of 19 bases. This CDR3 is CATSTYGQGPIGELFF. The CDR3 nucleotides are TGTGCCACCAGCACATACGGGCAGGGTCCCATCGGGGAGCTGTTTTTT.

The J gene is TRBJ2-2, the V gene TRBV7-9; D perhaps matches TRBD1 (6 bases). From germline, CDR1 is SEHNR and CDR2 FQNEAQ (reference sequence). Trimming shortened V by 4 bases and J by 5 bases, and 14 bases separated the two germline ends. CDR3 length: 15 amino acids. Here the CDR3 reads CASSSRGSRTGELFF. As DNA, the CDR3 is TGTGCCAGCAGCTCCAGGGGAAGTCGAACCGGGGAGCTGTTTTTT.

The chain couples TRBV9 to TRBJ2-1, with D tentatively TRBD2 (6 bases). Per the germline V gene, CDR1 is SGDLS and CDR2 is YYNGEE. The CDR3 has 15 amino acids. Trimming took off 2 bases at V and 4 bases at J, with 13 bases between the two ends. The CDR3 nucleotides are TGTGCCAGCAGCGTCGGGACTTCTGATTACAATGAGCAGTTCTTC. This translates into CASSVGTSDYNEQFF.

This clone has just a few counts. The chain has TRBV5-5 and TRBJ1-5, with D possibly being TRBD1 (6 bases). The CDR3 is made up of 18 amino acids. V dropped 4 bases and J dropped 0 bases, with 20 bases sitting between them. The germline V gene encodes CDR1 SGHKS and CDR2 YYEKEE (reference sequence). The CDR3 loop is CASSLSFTGIYSNQPQHF. The CDR3 DNA sequence: TGTGCCAGCAGCCTTTCGTTTACAGGGATTTATAGCAATCAGCCCCAGCATTTT.

The chain employs TRBV7-9 and TRBJ2-7, with D possibly matching TRBD2 (6 bases). Germline CDR1 SEHNR, CDR2 FQNEAQ (reference sequence). The CDR3 totals 15 residues. V was clipped by 4 bases and J by 0 bases, with 13 bases between them. CDR3 bases: TGTGCCAGCAGCTCCCAGGGCGGGACCTCCTACGAGCAGTACTTC. Translating gives CASSSQGGTSYEQYF.